This T cell receptor (beta chain) appears in the sequencing data of a study of CD8+ T cells in alopecia areata. Study in general: Tofacitinib treatment spanned 6 to 18 months, with 6 months off drug afterward.

Reverse transcription of extracted RNA yielded cDNA, which provided the sequencing template. Clones were read by immunoSEQ multiplex PCR, and TCRdb kept only the in-frame ones, dropping some. Among under 300,000 clones listed, roughly 63% were seen once. Treatment of the sample: oral pan-JAK inhibitor, 5-10 mg twice daily. V was clipped by 2 bases and J by 2 bases, with 13 bases between them. Germline V gene data show CDR1 as MNHEY and CDR2 as SMNVEV (reference sequence). The length of the CDR3 is 15 residues. This sequence joins TRBV27 and TRBJ2-7; unclear D gene. The clonotype originates from a human donor with alopecia areata. The starting material was CD4+ T cells sorted from blood, obtained around week 54, from a patient treated with tofacitinib. The chain's CDR3 is CASSLIPSPTYEQYF. Here the CDR3 DNA reads TGTGCCAGCAGTTTAATCCCCAGCCCAACCTACGAGCAGTACTTC.